Listed below are T cell receptor beta chains from one sample, sequenced in a study of response to subunit inactivated influenza vaccine. In TCRdb, the RT-PCR reads were re-called with MiXCR into one record per CDR3 protein. The data hold a few hundred thousand distinct CDR3 sequences, with roughly 15% observed a single time. Sequenced material: PBMCs from blood, taken roughly 12 days after vaccination. Receptors were obtained from a man in his fifties or sixties who received an inactivated influenza vaccine. Both conserved end residues are part of each CDR3. The D gene is left open where the match is weak. Only some rows state a clone size, as once, few, many or a class for expanded clones.

V gene	J gene	clone size	D gene	CDR3 protein	CDR3 DNA
TRBV20-1	TRBJ1-1	many	NA	CSADRRGTEAFF	TGCAGTGCCGACCGAAGGGGCACTGAAGCTTTCTTT
TRBV20-1	TRBJ2-4	few	TRBD1	CSATKGQGATKNIQYF	TGCAGTGCAACCAAGGGACAGGGGGCTACCAAAAACATTCAGTACTTC
TRBV12-3/TRBV12-4	TRBJ1-5	many	NA	CASSLGGGGQPQHF	TGTGCCAGCAGTTTGGGTGGGGGTGGACAGCCCCAGCATTTT
TRBV29-1	TRBJ2-5	many	NA	CSVRRETQYF	TGCAGCGTCCGAAGGGAGACCCAGTACTTC
TRBV7-2	TRBJ2-5	few	TRBD2	CASSWTSGGSETQYF	TGTGCCAGCAGTTGGACTAGCGGGGGGTCGGAGACCCAGTACTTC
TRBV20-1	TRBJ2-1	few	NA	CSATGTNGNEQFF	TGCAGTGCCACCGGGACCAATGGGAATGAGCAGTTCTTC
TRBV6-5	TRBJ2-3	many	NA	CASSSGGRGTDTQYF	TGTGCCAGCAGTTCCGGGGGCAGAGGCACAGATACGCAGTATTTT
TRBV7-9	TRBJ2-3	NA	NA	CASSLEGLSTDTQYF	TGTGCCAGCAGCTTAGAAGGGCTGAGCACAGATACGCAGTATTTT
TRBV20-1	TRBJ2-2	NA	TRBD2	CSARGLAGQPANTGELFF	TGCAGTGCTAGAGGACTAGCGGGACAGCCTGCGAACACCGGGGAGCTGTTTTTT
TRBV29-1	TRBJ1-1	NA	NA	CSVTRYTEAFF	TGCAGCGTTACAAGGTACACTGAAGCTTTCTTT
TRBV6-1	TRBJ2-1	many	TRBD1	CASRDRGYNEQFF	TGTGCCAGCAGGGACAGGGGGTACAATGAGCAGTTCTTC
TRBV7-8	TRBJ2-3	NA	TRBD2	CASSPPTPAGGATDTQYF	TGTGCCAGCAGCCCTCCCACGCCGGCGGGGGGAGCGACAGATACGCAGTATTTT
TRBV7-3	TRBJ2-1	NA	NA	CASSSIPRVGGVYEQFF	TGTGCCAGCAGCTCCATACCCCGGGTCGGCGGTGTTTATGAGCAGTTCTTC
TRBV11-2	TRBJ2-7	NA	TRBD2	CASSRTFGSGYVKGYEQYF	TGTGCCAGCAGCCGAACATTCGGTAGCGGGTACGTTAAGGGGTACGAGCAGTACTTC
TRBV7-2	TRBJ2-3	NA	NA	CASSFQQVDTQYF	TGTGCCAGCAGCTTCCAACAGGTGGATACGCAGTATTTT
TRBV20-1	TRBJ2-2	NA	NA	CSASGGTGELFF	TGCAGTGCTAGCGGGGGCACCGGGGAGCTGTTTTTT
TRBV7-2	TRBJ2-5	NA	TRBD2	CASSSTFAGVGETQYF	TGTGCCAGCAGCTCGACCTTTGCGGGAGTGGGGGAGACCCAGTACTTC
TRBV28	TRBJ2-5	NA	NA	CASRKVGPHETQYF	TGTGCCAGCCGTAAGGTTGGGCCTCACGAGACCCAGTACTTC
TRBV15	TRBJ1-2	NA	NA	CATSRDPSGTIGYGYTF	TGTGCCACCAGCAGAGATCCCTCCGGGACAATTGGCTATGGCTACACCTTC
TRBV20-1	TRBJ2-7	NA	NA	CSAEGYEQYF	TGCAGTGCGGAAGGCTACGAGCAGTACTTC
TRBV7-9	TRBJ2-5	few	TRBD2	CASSPGTKQETQYF	TGTGCCAGCAGCCCCGGGACTAAACAAGAGACCCAGTACTTC
TRBV3-1	TRBJ2-3	few	NA	CASSFRTRPGDTQYF	TGTGCCAGCAGCTTTCGGACCCGTCCGGGGGATACGCAGTATTTT
TRBV19	TRBJ1-4	few	NA	CASSPTTGAGEKLFF	TGTGCCAGTAGTCCGACGACAGGTGCCGGAGAAAAACTGTTTTTT
TRBV2	TRBJ2-2	few	TRBD2	CASSALAGTGELFF	TGTGCCAGCAGTGCCCTAGCGGGGACCGGGGAGCTGTTTTTT
TRBV27	TRBJ2-1	NA	NA	CATISYNEQFF	TGTGCCACCATCTCCTACAATGAGCAGTTCTTC
TRBV13	TRBJ2-7	NA	NA	CASSSRVTYEQYF	TGTGCCAGCAGCTCGAGGGTGACCTACGAGCAGTACTTC
TRBV20-1	TRBJ2-7	NA	NA	CSARNIQFLNEQYF	TGCAGTGCTCGCAATATTCAATTCCTTAACGAGCAGTACTTC
TRBV7-6	TRBJ2-5	many	NA	CASSLGFQGETQYF	TGTGCCAGCAGCTTAGGTTTCCAGGGAGAGACCCAGTACTTC
TRBV20-1	TRBJ2-1	NA	NA	CSAEPVGVRSYNEQFF	TGCAGTGCTGAACCTGTTGGCGTGAGGTCCTACAATGAGCAGTTCTTC
TRBV7-3	TRBJ1-5	few	NA	CASSGAIWPQHF	TGTGCCAGCAGCGGGGCTATCTGGCCCCAGCATTTT
TRBV4-1	TRBJ2-2	few	NA	CASSPGLARAGSGELFF	TGCGCCAGCAGCCCGGGACTGGCCCGGGCTGGTTCCGGGGAGCTGTTTTTT
TRBV20-1	TRBJ2-7	NA	NA	CSAPRAPYEQYF	TGCAGTGCCCCTAGAGCCCCCTACGAGCAGTACTTC
TRBV6-2/TRBV6-3	TRBJ2-7	few	TRBD2	CASSYFAGLAGLGAYEQYF	TGTGCCAGCAGTTATTTCGCCGGACTAGCGGGGTTAGGCGCCTACGAGCAGTACTTC
TRBV5-6	TRBJ2-5	NA	NA	CASSFSGLRRETQYF	TGTGCCAGCAGCTTTTCGGGACTGAGGAGGGAGACCCAGTACTTC
TRBV15	TRBJ2-1	NA	TRBD2	CATSGTRDNEQFF	TGTGCCACCTCCGGGACTAGAGACAATGAGCAGTTCTTC
TRBV5-1	TRBJ1-4	many	NA	CASSLETSDGPNEKLFF	TGCGCCAGCAGCTTGGAAACATCCGACGGTCCTAATGAAAAACTGTTTTTT
TRBV12-3/TRBV12-4	TRBJ2-1	NA	TRBD2	CASSRGLAGTEQFF	TGTGCCAGCAGTAGGGGACTAGCGGGGACTGAGCAGTTCTTC
TRBV20-1	TRBJ2-1	NA	NA	CSASPHEQFF	TGCAGTGCTAGTCCCCATGAGCAGTTCTTC
TRBV3-1	TRBJ1-1	few	NA	CASRGANTEAFF	TGTGCCAGCAGGGGGGCGAACACTGAAGCTTTCTTT
TRBV19	TRBJ2-6	NA	TRBD1	CATSSREGASGANVLTF	TGTGCCACTAGTTCTAGAGAGGGGGCCTCTGGGGCCAACGTCCTGACTTTC
TRBV6-1	TRBJ1-1	many	NA	CASSEAHGLTEAFF	TGTGCCAGCAGTGAAGCCCACGGCCTAACTGAAGCTTTCTTT
TRBV25-1	TRBJ1-6	few	NA	CASSAGNRSPLHF	TGTGCCAGCAGTGCCGGTAATAGGTCACCCCTCCACTTT
TRBV30	TRBJ1-5	NA	NA	CAWSVGEGRPQHF	TGTGCCTGGAGTGTAGGGGAGGGAAGGCCCCAGCATTTT
TRBV5-6	TRBJ2-7	NA	TRBD1	CASSGDSEIYEQYF	TGTGCCAGCAGCGGGGACAGCGAGATCTACGAGCAGTACTTC
TRBV12-3/TRBV12-4	TRBJ2-7	many	TRBD2	CASRGTGGSYEQYF	TGTGCCAGCAGGGGGACGGGAGGCTCCTACGAGCAGTACTTC
TRBV6-2/TRBV6-3	TRBJ2-1	NA	NA	CASTDWRGNYNEQFF	TGTGCCAGCACCGACTGGAGGGGCAACTACAATGAGCAGTTCTTC
TRBV7-6	TRBJ1-1	few	NA	CASRTLTSRGDTEAFF	TGTGCCAGCAGGACTTTGACTTCAAGGGGGGACACTGAAGCTTTCTTT
TRBV10-3	TRBJ2-7	NA	NA	CAISEPRSYEQYF	TGTGCCATCAGTGAGCCCCGTTCCTACGAGCAGTACTTC
TRBV9	TRBJ2-1	few	TRBD2	CASSVEGAGSYNEQFF	TGTGCCAGCAGCGTAGAGGGAGCGGGGTCCTACAATGAGCAGTTCTTC
TRBV7-2	TRBJ2-1	many	NA	CASSLSGYPKYNEQFF	TGTGCCAGCAGCTTATCAGGGTATCCCAAGTACAATGAGCAGTTCTTC
TRBV24-1	TRBJ2-3	NA	TRBD1	CATSDLAGTENTDTQYF	TGTGCCACCAGTGATTTGGCCGGGACAGAAAACACAGATACGCAGTATTTT
TRBV5-1	TRBJ1-2	many	NA	CASSSSQPSSGYTF	TGCGCCAGCAGCTCCTCTCAGCCCTCGAGCGGCTACACCTTC
TRBV6-1	TRBJ2-5	many	TRBD2	CASRTGTSEETQYF	TGTGCCAGCAGAACCGGGACTAGCGAAGAGACCCAGTACTTC